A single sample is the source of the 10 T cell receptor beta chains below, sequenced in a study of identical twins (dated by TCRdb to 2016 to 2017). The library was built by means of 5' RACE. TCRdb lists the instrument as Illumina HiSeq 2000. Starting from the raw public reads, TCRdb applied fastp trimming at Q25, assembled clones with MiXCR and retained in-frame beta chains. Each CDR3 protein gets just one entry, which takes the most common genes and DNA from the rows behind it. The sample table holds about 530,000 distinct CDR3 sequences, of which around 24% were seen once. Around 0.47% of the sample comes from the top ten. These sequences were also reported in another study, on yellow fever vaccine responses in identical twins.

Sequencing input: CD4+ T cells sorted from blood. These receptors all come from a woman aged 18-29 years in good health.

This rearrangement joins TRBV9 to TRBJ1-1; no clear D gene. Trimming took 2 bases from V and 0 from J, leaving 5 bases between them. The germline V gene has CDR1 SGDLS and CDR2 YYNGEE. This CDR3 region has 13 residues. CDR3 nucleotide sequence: TGTGCCAGCAGCGTCTCAATGAACACTGAAGCTTTCTTT. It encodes CASSVSMNTEAFF.

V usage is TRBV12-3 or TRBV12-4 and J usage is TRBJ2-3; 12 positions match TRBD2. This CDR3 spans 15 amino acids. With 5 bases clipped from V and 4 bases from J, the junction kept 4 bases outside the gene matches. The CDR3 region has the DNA TGTGCCAGCAGTCCGACTAGCGGGAGACCAGATACGCAGTATTTT. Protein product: CASSPTSGRPDTQYF.

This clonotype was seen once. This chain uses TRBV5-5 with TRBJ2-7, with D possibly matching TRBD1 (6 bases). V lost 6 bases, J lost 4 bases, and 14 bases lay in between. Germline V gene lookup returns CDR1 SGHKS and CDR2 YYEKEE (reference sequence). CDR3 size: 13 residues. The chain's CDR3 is CASTFGTFYEQYF. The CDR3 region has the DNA TGTGCCAGCACCTTTGGGACATTTTACGAGCAGTACTTC.

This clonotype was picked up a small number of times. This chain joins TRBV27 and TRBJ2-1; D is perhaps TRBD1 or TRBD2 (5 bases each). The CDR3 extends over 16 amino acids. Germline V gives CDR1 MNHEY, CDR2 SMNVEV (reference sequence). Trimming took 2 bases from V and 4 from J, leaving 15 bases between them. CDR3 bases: TGTGCCAGCAGTTTAGCAAGGGACGGAGGATACAATGAGCAGTTCTTC. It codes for CASSLARDGGYNEQFF.

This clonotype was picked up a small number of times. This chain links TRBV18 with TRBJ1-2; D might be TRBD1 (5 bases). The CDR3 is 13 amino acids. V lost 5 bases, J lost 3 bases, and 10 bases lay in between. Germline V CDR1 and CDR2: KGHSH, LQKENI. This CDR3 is CASSSGTDYGYTF. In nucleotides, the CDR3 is TGTGCCAGCTCATCCGGGACTGACTATGGCTACACCTTC. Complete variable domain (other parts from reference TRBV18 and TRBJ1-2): NAGVMQNPRHLVRRRGQEARLRCSPMKGHSHVYWYRQLPEEGLKFMVYLQKENIIDESGMPKERFSAEFPKEGPSILRIQQVVRGDSAAYFCASSSGTDYGYTFGSGTRLTVV.

The CDR3, as DNA: TGCGCCAGCAGTCCAGGGACAGATACAAGGGGGACTGAAGCTTTCTTT. Its translation is CASSPGTDTRGTEAFF. The genes are TRBV5-1 and TRBJ1-1, with 7 bases matching TRBD1. Germline CDR1 is SGHRS and CDR2 is YFSETQ. J was trimmed by 5 bases and V by 5 bases; bases with no gene match: 15. The CDR3 length is 16 residues.

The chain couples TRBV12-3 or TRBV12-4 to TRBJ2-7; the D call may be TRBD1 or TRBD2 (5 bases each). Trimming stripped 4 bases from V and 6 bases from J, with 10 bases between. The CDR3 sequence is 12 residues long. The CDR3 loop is CASSSPGTEQYV. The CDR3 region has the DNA TGTGCCAGCAGTTCCCCAGGGACCGAGCAGTACGTC.

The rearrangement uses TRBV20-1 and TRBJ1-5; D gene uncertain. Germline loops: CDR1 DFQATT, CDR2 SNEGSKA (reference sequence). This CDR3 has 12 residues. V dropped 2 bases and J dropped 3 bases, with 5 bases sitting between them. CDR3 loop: CSARLSNQPQHF. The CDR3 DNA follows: TGCAGTGCTAGATTGTCCAATCAGCCCCAGCATTTT.

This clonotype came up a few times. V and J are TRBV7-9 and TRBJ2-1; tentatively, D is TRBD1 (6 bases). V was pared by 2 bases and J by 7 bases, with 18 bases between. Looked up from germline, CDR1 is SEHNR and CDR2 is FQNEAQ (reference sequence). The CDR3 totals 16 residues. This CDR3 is CASSLSGKGERNEQFF. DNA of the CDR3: TGTGCCAGCAGCTTATCGGGGAAGGGGGAGAGGAATGAGCAGTTCTTC.

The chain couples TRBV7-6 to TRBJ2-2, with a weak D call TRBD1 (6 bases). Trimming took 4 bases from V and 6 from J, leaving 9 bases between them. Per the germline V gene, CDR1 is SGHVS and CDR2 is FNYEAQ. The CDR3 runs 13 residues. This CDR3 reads CASSYPGAGELFF. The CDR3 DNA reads TGTGCCAGCAGCTACCCAGGGGCCGGGGAGCTGTTTTTT.